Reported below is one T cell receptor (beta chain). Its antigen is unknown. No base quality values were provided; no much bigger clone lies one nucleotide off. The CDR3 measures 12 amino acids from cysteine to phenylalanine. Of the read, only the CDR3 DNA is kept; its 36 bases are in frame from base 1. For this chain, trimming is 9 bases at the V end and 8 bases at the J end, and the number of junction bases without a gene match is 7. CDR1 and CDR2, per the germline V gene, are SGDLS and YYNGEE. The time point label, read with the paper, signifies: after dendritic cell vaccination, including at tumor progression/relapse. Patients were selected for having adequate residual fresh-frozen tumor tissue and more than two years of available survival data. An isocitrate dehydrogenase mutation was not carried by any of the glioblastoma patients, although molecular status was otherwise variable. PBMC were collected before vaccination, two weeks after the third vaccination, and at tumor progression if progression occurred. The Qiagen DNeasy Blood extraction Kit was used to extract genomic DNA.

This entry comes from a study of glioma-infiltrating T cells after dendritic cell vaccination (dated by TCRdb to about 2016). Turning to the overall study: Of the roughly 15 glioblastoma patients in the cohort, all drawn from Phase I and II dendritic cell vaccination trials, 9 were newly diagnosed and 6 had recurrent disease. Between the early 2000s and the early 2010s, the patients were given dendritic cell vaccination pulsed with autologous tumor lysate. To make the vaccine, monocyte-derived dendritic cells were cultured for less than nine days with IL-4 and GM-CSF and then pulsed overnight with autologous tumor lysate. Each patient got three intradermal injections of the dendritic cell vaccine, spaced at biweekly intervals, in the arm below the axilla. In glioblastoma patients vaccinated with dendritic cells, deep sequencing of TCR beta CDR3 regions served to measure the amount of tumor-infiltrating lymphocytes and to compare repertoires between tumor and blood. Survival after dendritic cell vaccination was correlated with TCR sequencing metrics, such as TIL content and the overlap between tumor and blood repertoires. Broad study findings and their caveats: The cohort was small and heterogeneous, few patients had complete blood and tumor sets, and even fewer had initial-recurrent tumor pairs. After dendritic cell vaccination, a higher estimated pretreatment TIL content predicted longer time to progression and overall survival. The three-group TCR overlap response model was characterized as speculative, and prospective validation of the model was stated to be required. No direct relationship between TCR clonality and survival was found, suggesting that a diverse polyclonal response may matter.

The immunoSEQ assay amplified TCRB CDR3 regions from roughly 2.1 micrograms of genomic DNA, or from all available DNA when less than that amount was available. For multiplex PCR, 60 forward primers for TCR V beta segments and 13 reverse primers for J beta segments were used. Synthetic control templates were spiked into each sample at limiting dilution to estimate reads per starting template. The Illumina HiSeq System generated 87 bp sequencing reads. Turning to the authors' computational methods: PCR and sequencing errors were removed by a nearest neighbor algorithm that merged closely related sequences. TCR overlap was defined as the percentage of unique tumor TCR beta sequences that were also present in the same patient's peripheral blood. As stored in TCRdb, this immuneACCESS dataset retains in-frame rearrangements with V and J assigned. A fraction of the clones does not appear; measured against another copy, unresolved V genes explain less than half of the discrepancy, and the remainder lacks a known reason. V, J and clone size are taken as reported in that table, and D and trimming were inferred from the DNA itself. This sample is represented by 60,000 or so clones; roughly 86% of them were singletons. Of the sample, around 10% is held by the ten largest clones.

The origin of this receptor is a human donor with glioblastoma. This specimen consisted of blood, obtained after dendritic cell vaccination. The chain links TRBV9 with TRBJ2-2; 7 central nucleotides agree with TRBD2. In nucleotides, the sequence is TGTGCCACCCAGGGAGGGGAAGGGGAGCTGTTTTTT. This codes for CATQGGEGELFF.